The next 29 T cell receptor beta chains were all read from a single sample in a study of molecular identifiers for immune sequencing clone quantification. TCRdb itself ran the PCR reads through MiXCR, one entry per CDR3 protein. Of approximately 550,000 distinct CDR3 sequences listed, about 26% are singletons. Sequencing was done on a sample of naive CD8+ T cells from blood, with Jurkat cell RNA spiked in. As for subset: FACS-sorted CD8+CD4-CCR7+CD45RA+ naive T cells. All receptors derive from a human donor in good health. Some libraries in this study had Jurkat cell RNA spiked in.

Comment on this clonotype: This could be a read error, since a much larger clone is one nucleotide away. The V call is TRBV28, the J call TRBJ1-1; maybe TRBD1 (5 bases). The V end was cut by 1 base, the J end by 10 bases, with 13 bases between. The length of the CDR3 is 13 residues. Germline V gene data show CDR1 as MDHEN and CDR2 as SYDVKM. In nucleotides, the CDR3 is TGTGCCAGCAGTTTATTCGGACACCCTGCAGCTTTCTTT. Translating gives CASSLFGHPAAFF. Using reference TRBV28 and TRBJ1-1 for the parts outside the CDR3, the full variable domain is DVKVTQSSRYLVKRTGEKVFLECVQDMDHENMFWYRQDPGLGLRLIYFSYDVKMKEKGDIPEGYSVSREKKERFSLILESASTNQTSMYLCASSLFGHPAAFFGQGTRLTVV.

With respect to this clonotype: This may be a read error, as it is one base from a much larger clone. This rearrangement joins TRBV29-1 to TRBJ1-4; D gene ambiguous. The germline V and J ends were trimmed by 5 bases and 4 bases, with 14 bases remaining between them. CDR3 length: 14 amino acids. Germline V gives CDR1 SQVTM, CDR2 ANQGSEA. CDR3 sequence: CSVSQTAFNEKLFF. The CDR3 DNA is TGCAGCGTTTCTCAGACGGCTTTTAATGAAAAACTGTTTTTT.

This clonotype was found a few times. The CDR3 nucleotides read TGCAGTGCAGACGACAGGGGTAGGACAGATACGCAGTATTTT. This sequence encodes CSADDRGRTDTQYF. V is TRBV20-1 and J is TRBJ2-3, with TRBD1 matching over 8 bases. J gave up 3 bases and V 6 bases, and 8 bases lay outside the gene matches. Germline values: CDR1 DFQATT, CDR2 SNEGSKA (reference sequence). The CDR3 is 14 amino acids.

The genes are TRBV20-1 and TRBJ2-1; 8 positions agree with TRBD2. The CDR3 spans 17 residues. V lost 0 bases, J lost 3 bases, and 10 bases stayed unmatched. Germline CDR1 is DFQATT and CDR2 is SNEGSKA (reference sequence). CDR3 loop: CSARDPGLAEIYNEQFF. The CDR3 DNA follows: TGCAGTGCTAGAGATCCTGGACTAGCAGAAATCTACAATGAGCAGTTCTTC.

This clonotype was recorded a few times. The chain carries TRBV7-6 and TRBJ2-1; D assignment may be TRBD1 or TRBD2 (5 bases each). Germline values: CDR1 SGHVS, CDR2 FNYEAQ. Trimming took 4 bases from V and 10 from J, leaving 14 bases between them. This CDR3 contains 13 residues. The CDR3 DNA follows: TGTGCCAGCAGCTCGACGGGGCTTTCGGAGCAGTTCTTC. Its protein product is CASSSTGLSEQFF.

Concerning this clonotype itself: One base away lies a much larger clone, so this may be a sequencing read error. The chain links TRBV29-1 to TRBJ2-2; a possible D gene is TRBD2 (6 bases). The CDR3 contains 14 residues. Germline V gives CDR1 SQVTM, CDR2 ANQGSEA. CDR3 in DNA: TGCAGCCCCGAGGGGAAAACGAACACCGGGGGGCTGTTTTTT. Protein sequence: CSPEGKTNTGGLFF.

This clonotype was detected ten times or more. CDR3 nucleotide sequence: TGTGCCAGCAGCCAAGATCCCACGGCAGCAGATACGCAGTATTTT. This encodes CASSQDPTAADTQYF. The genes are TRBV3-1 and TRBJ2-3; no clear D. Germline-derived CDR1 and CDR2 are LGHDT and YNNKEL (reference sequence). Trimming took 0 bases from V and 4 from J, leaving 11 bases between them. The CDR3 is made up of 15 amino acids.

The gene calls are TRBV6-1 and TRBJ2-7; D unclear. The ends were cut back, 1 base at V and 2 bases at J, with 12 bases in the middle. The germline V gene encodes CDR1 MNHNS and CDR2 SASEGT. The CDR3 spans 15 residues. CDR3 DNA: TGTGCCAGCAGTGAAGGCGGCGGCCCGGCCTACGAGCAGTACTTC. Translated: CASSEGGGPAYEQYF.

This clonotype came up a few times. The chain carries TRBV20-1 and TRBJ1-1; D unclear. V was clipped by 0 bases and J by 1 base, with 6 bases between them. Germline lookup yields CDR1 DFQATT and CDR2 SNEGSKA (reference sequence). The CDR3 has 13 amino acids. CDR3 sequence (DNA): TGCAGTGCTAGAGATCGGGCGAACACTGAAGCTTTCTTT. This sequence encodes CSARDRANTEAFF.

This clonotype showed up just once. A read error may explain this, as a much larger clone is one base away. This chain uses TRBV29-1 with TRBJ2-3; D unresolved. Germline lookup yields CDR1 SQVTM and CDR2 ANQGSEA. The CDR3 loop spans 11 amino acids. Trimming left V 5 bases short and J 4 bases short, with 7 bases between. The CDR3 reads CSVPPPDTQYF. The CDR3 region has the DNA TGCAGCGTTCCACCACCAGATACGCAGTATTTT.

CDR3 DNA sequence: TGTGCCAGCAGCGAACTAGCGGGAGGGCCGGAGGAGCAGTACTTC. Translated, it gives CASSELAGGPEEQYF. This sequence joins TRBV7-9 and TRBJ2-7, with 13 positions matching TRBD2. Looked up from germline, CDR1 is SEHNR and CDR2 is FQNEAQ (reference sequence). After removal of 5 bases from V and 7 bases from J, the junction contained 8 bases not matched to a gene. CDR3 length: 15 amino acids.

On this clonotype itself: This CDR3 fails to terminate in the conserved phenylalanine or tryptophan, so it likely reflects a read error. The CDR3 sequence is CASSLDSSQETQYS. The CDR3 nucleotides are TGTGCCAGCAGCTTAGATTCCAGCCAAGAGACCCAGTACTCC. The rearrangement uses TRBV7-9 and TRBJ2-5; D not resolved. The germline V and J ends were trimmed by 1 base and 1 base, with 7 bases remaining between them. Looked up from germline, CDR1 is SEHNR and CDR2 is FQNEAQ (reference sequence). The CDR3 runs 14 residues.

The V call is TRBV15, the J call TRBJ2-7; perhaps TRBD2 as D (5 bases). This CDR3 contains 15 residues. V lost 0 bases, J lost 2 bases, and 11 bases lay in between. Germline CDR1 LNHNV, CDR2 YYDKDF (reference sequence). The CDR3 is CATSREGRIAYEQYF. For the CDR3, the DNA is TGTGCCACCAGCAGAGAGGGGAGAATTGCCTACGAGCAGTACTTC. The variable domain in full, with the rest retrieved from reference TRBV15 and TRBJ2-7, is DAMVIQNPRYQVTQFGKPVTLSCSQTLNHNVMYWYQQKSSQAPKLLFHYYDKDFNNEADTPDNFQSRRPNTSFCFLDIRSPGLGDTAMYLCATSREGRIAYEQYFGPGTRLTVT.

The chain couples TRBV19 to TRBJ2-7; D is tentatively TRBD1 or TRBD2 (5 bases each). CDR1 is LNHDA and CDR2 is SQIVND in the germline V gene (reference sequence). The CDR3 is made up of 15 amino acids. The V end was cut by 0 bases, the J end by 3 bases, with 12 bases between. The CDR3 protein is CASSIDWGFSYEQYF. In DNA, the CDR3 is TGTGCCAGTAGTATAGATTGGGGGTTCAGCTACGAGCAGTACTTC. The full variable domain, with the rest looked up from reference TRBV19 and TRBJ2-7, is DGGITQSPKYLFRKEGQNVTLSCEQNLNHDAMYWYRQDPGQGLRLIYYSQIVNDFQKGDIAEGYSVSREKKESFPLTVTSAQKNPTAFYLCASSIDWGFSYEQYFGPGTRLTVT.

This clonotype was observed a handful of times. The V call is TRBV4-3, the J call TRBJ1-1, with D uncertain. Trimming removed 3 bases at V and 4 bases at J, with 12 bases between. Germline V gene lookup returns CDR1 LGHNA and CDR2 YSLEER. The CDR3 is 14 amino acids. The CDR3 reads CASSHDLASTEAFF. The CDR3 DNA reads TGCGCCAGCAGCCACGACCTCGCCAGCACTGAAGCTTTCTTT.

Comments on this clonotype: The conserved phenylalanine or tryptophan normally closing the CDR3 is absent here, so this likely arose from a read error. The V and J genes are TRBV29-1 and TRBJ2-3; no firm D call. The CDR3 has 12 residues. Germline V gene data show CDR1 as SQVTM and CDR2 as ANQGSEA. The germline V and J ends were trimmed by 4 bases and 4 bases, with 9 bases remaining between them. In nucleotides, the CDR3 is TGCAGCGTTGTCCTGTCTCCAGATACGCAGTATGTT. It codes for CSVVLSPDTQYV.

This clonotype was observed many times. The CDR3 here is CASSETSGRILHEQYF. For the CDR3, the DNA is TGTGCCAGCAGTGAAACTAGCGGGAGGATCCTCCACGAGCAGTACTTC. The rearrangement joins TRBV2 to TRBJ2-7; 12 bases fit TRBD2. V shed 2 bases and J 5 bases; nucleotides not matched to a gene: 7. The CDR3 sequence is 16 residues long. Germline V gene data show CDR1 as SNHLY and CDR2 as FYNNEI.

The CDR3 nucleotides are TGCAGTGCTAGAGATCGGCGGGTTAGCTCTGGAAACACCATATATTTT. It encodes CSARDRRVSSGNTIYF. The chain has TRBV20-1 and TRBJ1-3; D unresolved. Trimming cost V 0 bases and J 0 bases, with 12 bases left between them. This CDR3 has 16 residues. The germline V gene encodes CDR1 DFQATT and CDR2 SNEGSKA (reference sequence).

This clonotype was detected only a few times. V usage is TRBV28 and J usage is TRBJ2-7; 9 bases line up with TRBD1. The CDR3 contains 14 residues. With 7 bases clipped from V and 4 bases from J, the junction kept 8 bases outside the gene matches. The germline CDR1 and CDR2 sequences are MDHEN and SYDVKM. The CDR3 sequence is CASTARGQGYEQYF. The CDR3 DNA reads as TGTGCCAGCACCGCGCGGGGACAGGGTTACGAGCAGTACTTC.

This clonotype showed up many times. In DNA form, the CDR3 reads TGCGCCAGCTGCTCTAGCGGGAGTACAGATACGCAGTATTTT. This gives the protein CASCSSGSTDTQYF. The chain employs TRBV23-1 and TRBJ2-3; 10 bases agree with TRBD2. TRBV23-1 is classed as an ORF, of uncertain function. The length of the CDR3 is 14 residues. Trimming removed 8 bases from V and 3 bases from J; junction bases left unmatched: 5.

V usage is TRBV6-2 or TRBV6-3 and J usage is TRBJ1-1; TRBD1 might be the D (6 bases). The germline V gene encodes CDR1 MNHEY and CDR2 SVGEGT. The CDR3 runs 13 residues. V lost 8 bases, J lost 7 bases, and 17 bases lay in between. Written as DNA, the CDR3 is TGTGCCAGCTCCCCGGACAGCCGAGTTGAAGCTTTCTTT. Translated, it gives CASSPDSRVEAFF.

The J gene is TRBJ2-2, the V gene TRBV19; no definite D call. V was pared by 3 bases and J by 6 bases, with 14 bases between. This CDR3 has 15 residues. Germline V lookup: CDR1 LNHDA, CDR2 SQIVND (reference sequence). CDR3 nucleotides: TGTGCCAGTAGTATGTCTGGGCCGGACGCCGGGGAGCTGTTTTTT. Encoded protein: CASSMSGPDAGELFF.

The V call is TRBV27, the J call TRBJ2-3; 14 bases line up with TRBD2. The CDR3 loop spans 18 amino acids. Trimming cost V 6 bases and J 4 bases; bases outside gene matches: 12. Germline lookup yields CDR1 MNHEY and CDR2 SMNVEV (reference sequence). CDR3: CASSSPGLAGVRADTQYF. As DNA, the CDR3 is TGTGCCAGCAGCTCCCCGGGACTAGCGGGAGTGCGGGCAGATACGCAGTATTTT.

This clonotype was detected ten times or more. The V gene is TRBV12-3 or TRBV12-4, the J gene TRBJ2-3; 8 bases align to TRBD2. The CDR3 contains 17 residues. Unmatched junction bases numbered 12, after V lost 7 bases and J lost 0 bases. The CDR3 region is CASKNSRAGASTDTQYF. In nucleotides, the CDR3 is TGTGCCAGCAAAAACAGCCGAGCGGGGGCCAGCACAGATACGCAGTATTTT.

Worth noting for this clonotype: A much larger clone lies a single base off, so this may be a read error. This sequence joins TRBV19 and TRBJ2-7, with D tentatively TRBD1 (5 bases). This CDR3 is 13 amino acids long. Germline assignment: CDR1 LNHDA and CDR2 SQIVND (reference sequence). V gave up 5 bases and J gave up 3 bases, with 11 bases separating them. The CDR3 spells CASSPDSHYEQYF. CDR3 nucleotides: TGTGCCAGTAGTCCCGACAGCCACTACGAGCAGTACTTC.

In DNA, the CDR3 is TGTGCCAGCAGCGCGGACAGAGCTAACTATGGCTACACCTTC. Protein: CASSADRANYGYTF. This chain connects TRBV9 to TRBJ1-2; D may be TRBD1 (6 bases). Between the trimmed V and J ends, which lost 3 bases and 0 bases, there was a span of 9 bases. This CDR3 is built from 14 residues. The germline V gene has CDR1 SGDLS and CDR2 YYNGEE.

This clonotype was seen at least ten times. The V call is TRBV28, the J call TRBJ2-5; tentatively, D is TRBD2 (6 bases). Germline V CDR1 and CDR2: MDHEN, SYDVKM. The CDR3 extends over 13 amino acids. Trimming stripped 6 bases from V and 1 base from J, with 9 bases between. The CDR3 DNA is TGTGCCAGCAGAGATAGCGGCCAAGAGACCCAGTACTTC. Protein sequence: CASRDSGQETQYF.

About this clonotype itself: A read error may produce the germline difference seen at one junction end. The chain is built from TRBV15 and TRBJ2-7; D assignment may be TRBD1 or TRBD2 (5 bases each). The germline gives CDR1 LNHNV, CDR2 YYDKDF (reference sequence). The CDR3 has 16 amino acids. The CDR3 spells CATSRDHGGRYYERYF. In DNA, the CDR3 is TGTGCCACCAGCAGAGATCATGGGGGACGATACTACGAGCGGTACTTC.

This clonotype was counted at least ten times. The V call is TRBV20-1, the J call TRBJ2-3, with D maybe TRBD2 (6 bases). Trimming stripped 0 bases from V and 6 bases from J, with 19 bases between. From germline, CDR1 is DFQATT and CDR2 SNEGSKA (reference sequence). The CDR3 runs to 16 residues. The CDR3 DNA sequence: TGCAGTGCTAGAGATTCGGGGGAATTACGTTCGGATACGCAGTATTTT. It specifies CSARDSGELRSDTQYF.